Shown below are 28 T cell receptor beta chains from a single sample sequenced in a study of cytomegalovirus exposure and HLA in healthy donors. 60 Vbeta and 13 Jbeta primers were used in PCR. Sequenced by immunoSEQ multiplex PCR; TCRdb stores in-frame clones only, minus some. This table has over 70,000 clones, around 70% appearing once. The sequencing input was PBMCs. The receptors here all came from a human donor in good health.

The chain couples TRBV15 to TRBJ1-5, with D possibly matching TRBD1 (6 bases). The germline gives CDR1 LNHNV, CDR2 YYDKDF (reference sequence). This CDR3 contains 15 residues. Trimming removed 3 bases at V and 7 bases at J, with 16 bases between. The CDR3 region has the DNA TGTGCCACCAGCAGGGAAACAGGGCTGGGGCAGCCCCAGCATTTT. This translates into CATSRETGLGQPQHF.

The chain uses TRBV13 and TRBJ2-7, with TRBD1 matching over 8 bases. CDR1 is PRHDT and CDR2 is FYEKMQ in the germline V gene (reference sequence). J lost 6 bases, V lost 5 bases, and 3 bases had no gene match. The CDR3 consists of 12 residues. CDR3: CASSRTGGEQYF. In DNA form, the CDR3 reads TGTGCCAGCAGCCGCACAGGGGGCGAGCAGTACTTC.

The genes are TRBV9 and TRBJ2-3, with 7 nucleotides matching TRBD2. The ends lost 4 bases at V and 3 bases at J; junction bases unmatched: 8. The length of the CDR3 is 15 residues. CDR1 SGDLS and CDR2 YYNGEE come from the germline V gene. Written as DNA, the CDR3 is TGTGCCAGCAGCACATCTGGCGGGAGTACAGATACGCAGTATTTT. As protein: CASSTSGGSTDTQYF.

This clone showed up just a few times. This rearrangement joins TRBV4-2 to TRBJ2-7; tentatively, D is TRBD1 (6 bases). The CDR3 is 17 residues long. The germline V and J ends were trimmed by 0 bases and 4 bases, with 19 bases remaining between them. CDR1 and CDR2 from the germline V gene are LGHNA and YNFKEQ. The CDR3 reads CASSQDLSSRDIYEQYF. CDR3 bases: TGTGCCAGCAGCCAAGATCTTAGCTCCCGGGACATTTACGAGCAGTACTTC.

In its sample, this clone was seen once. The V and J genes are TRBV7-6 and TRBJ1-5; D is possibly TRBD1 (5 bases). Trimming took 2 bases from V and 1 from J, leaving 15 bases between them. The CDR3 is made up of 17 amino acids. Germline V gene data show CDR1 as SGHVS and CDR2 as FNYEAQ. The CDR3, as DNA: TGTGCCAGCAGCTTACTAACGGGGGGGGTAAGCAATCAGCCCCAGCATTTT. This gives the protein CASSLLTGGVSNQPQHF.

The chain uses TRBV11-3 and TRBJ1-3; a weak D match, TRBD1 (6 bases). Germline CDR1 SGHNT, CDR2 YENEEA. V lost 4 bases and J lost 5, with 18 bases in between. The CDR3 is 16 residues long. This CDR3 reads CASSSRMTGQRNTIYF. The DNA for the CDR3 is TGTGCCAGCAGCTCCCGAATGACAGGCCAGAGAAACACCATATATTTT.

The J gene is TRBJ2-2, the V gene TRBV29-1; D unclear. The V gene's germline CDR1 is SQVTM and CDR2 ANQGSEA. The CDR3 is 10 residues long. The V and J ends lost 5 bases and 7 bases respectively, with 5 bases between them. Here the CDR3 reads CSVWSGELFF. CDR3 coding DNA: TGCAGCGTTTGGAGCGGGGAGCTGTTTTTT.

The J gene is TRBJ1-2, the V gene TRBV4-1; 7 bases align to TRBD1. CDR3 length: 16 residues. V dropped 0 bases and J dropped 3; count of bases not matched to a gene: 7. The germline V gene encodes CDR1 MGHRA and CDR2 YSYEKL. This CDR3 is CASSQDAGRGDYGYTF. CDR3 nucleotide sequence: TGCGCCAGCAGCCAAGACGCCGGCAGGGGGGACTATGGCTACACCTTC.

The chain carries TRBV25-1 and TRBJ1-1, with TRBD1 matching 7 bases. Per germline, CDR1 MGHDK and CDR2 SYGVNS. The V and J ends lost 6 bases and 6 bases, in that order; junction bases with no gene match: 10. This CDR3 contains 14 residues. In DNA, the CDR3 is TGTGCCAGCAGAGCAGCCGGGACAGTACCTGAAGCTTTCTTT. This translates into CASRAAGTVPEAFF.

The chain links TRBV5-1 to TRBJ2-7, with D possibly matching TRBD2 (5 bases). Germline V gene data show CDR1 as SGHRS and CDR2 as YFSETQ. The CDR3 covers 14 residues. V lost 1 base to trimming and J lost 7 bases, with 15 bases between them. CDR3 amino acids: CASSLQPDSQEQYF. The CDR3 coding sequence is TGCGCCAGCAGCTTGCAGCCGGACTCCCAGGAGCAGTACTTC.

This clone was detected only a few times. The V and J genes are TRBV7-2 and TRBJ2-7; 8 nucleotides agree with TRBD1. Trimming cost V 6 bases and J 5 bases; bases outside gene matches: 9. The CDR3 sequence is 14 residues long. Per germline, CDR1 SGHTA and CDR2 FQGNSA. CDR3 loop: CASRYATGANEQYF. CDR3 nucleotide sequence: TGTGCCAGCAGGTACGCGACAGGGGCGAACGAGCAGTACTTC.

The V call is TRBV10-1, the J call TRBJ2-1, with D hard to call. The CDR3 runs 14 residues. Between the trimmed V and J ends, which lost 2 bases and 0 bases, there was a span of 5 bases. Germline V CDR1 and CDR2: WNHNN, SYGVQD (reference sequence). The CDR3 DNA is TGCGCCAGCAGTGAGGAGGTCTCCTACAATGAGCAGTTCTTC. As protein: CASSEEVSYNEQFF.

V gene TRBV15 combines with J gene TRBJ1-2; D not certain. Per the germline V gene, CDR1 is LNHNV and CDR2 is YYDKDF (reference sequence). V gave up 0 bases and J gave up 7 bases, with 15 bases separating them. CDR3 length: 15 amino acids. The DNA for the CDR3 is TGTGCCACCAGCAGAGATCTCCCGGGGATGAGTGGCTACACCTTC. Protein sequence: CATSRDLPGMSGYTF.

This chain links TRBV30 with TRBJ1-1, with D perhaps matching TRBD1 (6 bases). The V end was cut by 6 bases, the J end by 0 bases, with 8 bases between. CDR3 length: 12 amino acids. Per germline, CDR1 GTSNPN and CDR2 SVGIG (reference sequence). The CDR3 spells CACRDMNTEAFF. The CDR3 nucleotides read TGTGCCTGCAGGGACATGAACACTGAAGCTTTCTTT.

The rearrangement uses TRBV2 and TRBJ2-1, with 13 bases that match TRBD2. CDR1 and CDR2 (germline): SNHLY, FYNNEI. There are 14 residues in the CDR3. V shed 6 bases, J shed 7 bases, and the junction held 3 bases outside the gene matches. CDR3 protein: CASRGLAGRNEQFF. The CDR3 DNA follows: TGTGCCAGCAGGGGACTAGCGGGAAGGAATGAGCAGTTCTTC.

This clone has just a few counts. This chain links TRBV2 with TRBJ2-7; D ambiguous. Germline V lookup: CDR1 SNHLY, CDR2 FYNNEI. V was cut by 6 bases and J by 0 bases, with 9 bases left in between. The CDR3 covers 13 residues. The CDR3 DNA reads TGTGCCAGCAGAACAGACGTCTCCTACGAGCAGTACTTC. This codes for CASRTDVSYEQYF.

The chain has TRBV5-6 and TRBJ2-7, with a weak D call TRBD2 (6 bases). V lost 0 bases and J 6 bases, leaving 19 bases between the germline ends. The germline V gene has CDR1 SGHDT and CDR2 YYEEEE. The CDR3 is 16 residues long. The CDR3 protein is CASSLEVSGLSSEQYF. The CDR3 DNA follows: TGTGCCAGCAGCTTGGAAGTCTCGGGACTTTCATCCGAGCAGTACTTC.

This clone was found a few times. The chain uses TRBV10-3 and TRBJ2-5; the match to TRBD2 covers 9 bases. Germline V lookup: CDR1 ENHRY, CDR2 SYGVKD. CDR3 size: 13 residues. J was trimmed by 2 bases and V by 10 bases; bases with no gene match: 5. In DNA form, the CDR3 reads TGTGCCACGATGACTAGCGGACAAGAGACCCAGTACTTC. It translates to CATMTSGQETQYF.

This clone was recorded a few times. The chain uses TRBV6-1 and TRBJ2-7, with TRBD2 identical over 10 bases. The germline gives CDR1 MNHNS, CDR2 SASEGT. With 5 bases clipped from V and 0 bases from J, the junction kept 4 bases outside the gene matches. This CDR3 spans 15 amino acids. The CDR3 spells CASSSLAGISYEQYF. The CDR3 nucleotides read TGTGCCAGCAGTTCACTAGCGGGGATCTCCTACGAGCAGTACTTC.

The chain combines TRBV20-1 with TRBJ2-3; unclear D gene. Germline V gives CDR1 DFQATT, CDR2 SNEGSKA (reference sequence). The CDR3 runs 11 residues. The V end was cut by 3 bases, the J end by 5 bases, with 6 bases between. CDR3 in amino acids: CSASWQDTQYF. For the CDR3, the DNA is TGCAGTGCTAGTTGGCAAGATACGCAGTATTTT.

The chain links TRBV14 to TRBJ2-4, with D perhaps matching TRBD1 (6 bases). The germline V and J ends were trimmed by 8 bases and 2 bases, with 10 bases remaining between them. CDR3 length: 13 residues. Germline V CDR1 and CDR2: SGHDN, FVKESK. CDR3 amino acids: CASPRGTKNIQYF. Written as DNA, the CDR3 is TGTGCCAGCCCCAGGGGAACCAAAAACATTCAGTACTTC.

The V and J genes are TRBV30 and TRBJ1-2; the D gene is possibly TRBD1 (5 bases). The CDR3 consists of 15 residues. V shed 1 base and J shed 0 bases, with 12 bases lying between them. Germline CDR1 reads GTSNPN; CDR2 reads SVGIG (reference sequence). CDR3 sequence reads: CAWSAGTLPNYGYTF. CDR3 bases: TGTGCCTGGAGTGCTGGGACTTTACCTAACTATGGCTACACCTTC.

This chain links TRBV28 with TRBJ1-5; 9 nucleotides agree with TRBD1. Trimming at V came to 7 bases and at J to 2 bases, leaving 3 bases not matched to a gene. This CDR3 has 14 residues. Germline V CDR1 and CDR2: MDHEN, SYDVKM. The CDR3 sequence: CASITGGRNQPQHF. The CDR3 nucleotides are TGTGCCAGCATTACAGGGGGCCGCAATCAGCCCCAGCATTTT.

The chain links TRBV5-1 to TRBJ1-4; TRBD1 matches 12 bases. The CDR3 contains 14 residues. V was clipped by 5 bases and J by 7 bases; unmatched bases: 3. Germline CDR1 reads SGHRS; CDR2 reads YFSETQ. DNA for the CDR3: TGCGCCAGCAGTAGGGACAGGGGGCCTGAAAAACTGTTTTTT. Amino acid sequence: CASSRDRGPEKLFF.

V gene TRBV18 combines with J gene TRBJ1-2; a possible D gene is TRBD1 (6 bases). Germline values: CDR1 KGHSH, CDR2 LQKENI. CDR3 size: 13 residues. The ends were cut back, 4 bases at V and 5 bases at J, with 11 bases in the middle. CDR3 sequence (DNA): TGTGCCAGCTCACAAGGACAGTTATATGGCTACACCTTC. This codes for CASSQGQLYGYTF. The full variable domain, completed using reference TRBV18 and TRBJ1-2, is NAGVMQNPRHLVRRRGQEARLRCSPMKGHSHVYWYRQLPEEGLKFMVYLQKENIIDESGMPKERFSAEFPKEGPSILRIQQVVRGDSAAYFCASSQGQLYGYTFGSGTRLTVV.

This clone was seen once. The chain joins TRBV6-5 to TRBJ1-5; D remains ambiguous. The CDR3 is 14 residues long. Trimming pared 6 bases from V and 3 bases from J, leaving 12 bases between. Germline V gene lookup returns CDR1 MNHEY and CDR2 SVGAGI. The CDR3 DNA is TGTGCCAGCAGCTCAACACCCACCAATCAGCCCCAGCATTTT. Translating gives CASSSTPTNQPQHF.

This clone has just a few counts. V is TRBV7-8 and J is TRBJ2-1; the match to TRBD1 covers 8 bases. CDR1 SGHVS and CDR2 FQNEAQ come from the germline V gene. The ends lost 1 base at V and 7 bases at J; junction bases unmatched: 6. The CDR3 is 15 amino acids. The CDR3 DNA sequence: TGTGCCAGCAGCTTAGGCGGACAGGGTAGGAATGAGCAGTTCTTC. This codes for CASSLGGQGRNEQFF.

This chain links TRBV7-9 with TRBJ1-1; the match to TRBD1 covers 10 bases. V shed 5 bases and J 1 base; nucleotides not matched to a gene: 4. This CDR3 is built from 15 residues. Germline V lookup: CDR1 SEHNR, CDR2 FQNEAQ (reference sequence). The CDR3 spells CASSHRDRGNTEAFF. CDR3 DNA: TGTGCCAGCAGCCACCGGGACAGGGGGAACACTGAAGCTTTCTTT.